This TCR beta chain was documented in a study of shared clonotypes between healthy human individuals (dated by TCRdb to about 2020). Study-wide context: A few men and a couple of women, aged 18 to 49 years, made up the cohort. To increase sequencing depth and limit assay-specific biases, different laboratories used diverse techniques to prepare libraries and sequence TCR repertoires. Each donor's leukapheresis produced roughly between about 0.8 and 10 billion PBMCs. To estimate repertoire size and how much clonotypes are shared between individuals, the study performed deep sequencing of blood TCR repertoires from five healthy adults. For each donor, CD4 naive and CD4 memory were each given three plates, CD8 naive was given two plates, and CD8 memory was given one plate. General study outcomes and caveats: Sampling was restricted to blood, and TCR repertoires in tissue are likely to differ from TCR repertoires in blood. About 5% of naive CD4, 3% to 4% of naive CD8, approximately 2.2% of memory CD4, and 0.4% of memory CD8 clonotypes were shared across several donors. Because the study included only a small number of donors, the genetic and exposure-history diversity represented was limited. Naive subsets generally had larger estimated clonotype richness than memory subsets did. Based on pairwise subsampling, the degree of clonotype sharing among donors was expected to be affected by sequencing depth. Even with the large sequencing depth, rarefaction of the sorted-subset datasets indicated that sequencing was incomplete. Higher generation probabilities were observed for clonotypes shared by all four sorted-subset donors than for non-shared clonotypes.

About this clone itself: Which antigen it targets is not known. Qualities for individual bases were not recorded, and no much larger clone is one base off.

For the CD8 naive samples, CD45RO-negative cells were positively selected for CCR7, yielding a CD45RA+CCR7+ population from which TemRA cells were excluded. The donors were healthy, HIV-negative adults who had no recently reported acute infections or vaccinations. All donors were Caucasian adults living in Nashville, Tennessee, USA. After blood collection by leukapheresis, PBMCs were isolated using Ficoll-Histopaque density gradient centrifugation and then cryopreserved in the vapor phase of liquid nitrogen. Analytical flow cytometry was used to check the purity and quantity of each magnetically sorted T cell population. Each sorted fraction had its genomic DNA isolated and then quantified by UV absorbance on a Nanodrop 2000c. Using the deep immunoSEQ assay, TCR CDR3 regions were amplified from genomic DNA by multiplex PCR. Extracted genomic DNA from each cell subset was distributed evenly across all wells of several immunoSEQ 96-well plates, and each plate was treated as a replicate. For sorted subsets, around 200 ng genomic DNA, equal to 30,000 or so T cell genomes, was loaded into each replicate PCR. The purified libraries were quantified using a Qubit 3.0 fluorometer, sized with a Bioanalyzer 2100, and then quantified again using the KAPA Library Quantification kit. A separate single-read 150-cycle Illumina NextSeq 550 flow cell was used to sequence each immunoSEQ 96-well plate. Per the original workflow: Because only junctional sequences without quality scores were contained in the immunoSEQ output, filtering matching that applied to full-length reads could not be performed. Sequences were annotated with PyIR, a Python wrapper for IgBLAST v1.9, using IMGT germline references to assign V/J genes and CDR3. Reads with weak V/J assignments (E-value above 1e-6), missing CDR3, stop codons, out-of-frame junctions, or ambiguous translated residues were removed. V3J clonotypes were defined as sequences sharing the same inferred V gene, J gene, and CDR3 amino acid sequence. Percentage overlap between repertoires was calculated by dividing the number of shared unique clonotypes by the size of the smaller repertoire. RTK rarefaction, the Chao1 estimator, and Recon v2.1 estimates of unobserved clonotypes were used to assess repertoire richness. OLGA was used to compute generation probabilities for all TCRbeta clonotypes that the gDNA method yielded from a few donors. TCRdb retrieved this table from immuneACCESS and kept in-frame rearrangements only. Not all clones are present; in checked studies, unresolved V genes account for under half, and no reason is known for the remainder. The D gene and trimming were derived from the DNA, and the V and J assignments and clone size from that table. Across this sample there are about 2,200,000 clones, with about 93% seen only once. The ten most abundant clones make up approximately 1.7% of the sample.

The origin of this receptor is a man aged 18 to 30 in good health. Some clones in this sample may be carry-over from other donors' samples. Sequences were obtained from naive CD8+ T cells from PBMCs. Read against the paper, the sample's cell subset or site label means: CD45RA+CCR7+.

Here is the DNA: TGTGCCAGCTCACCCCCAGGGAGCGGGCCGAACACCGGGGAGCTGTTTTTT. The resulting protein is CASSPPGSGPNTGELFF. The chain employs TRBV18 and TRBJ2-2; TRBD2 is a weak D gene call, 6 bases matching. Spanning cysteine to phenylalanine, the CDR3 consists of 17 amino acids. The DNA shown is the 51-base CDR3, in frame from base 1. CDR1 and CDR2 are read off the germline V gene as KGHSH and LQKENI. V is shortened by 3 bases, J by 0 bases, and the region joining them spans 14 bases. Outside the CDR3, residues come from the reference TRBV18 and TRBJ2-2 proteins, so the full variable domain is: NAGVMQNPRHLVRRRGQEARLRCSPMKGHSHVYWYRQLPEEGLKFMVYLQKENIIDESGMPKERFSAEFPKEGPSILRIQQVVRGDSAAYFCASSPPGSGPNTGELFFGEGSRLTVL.